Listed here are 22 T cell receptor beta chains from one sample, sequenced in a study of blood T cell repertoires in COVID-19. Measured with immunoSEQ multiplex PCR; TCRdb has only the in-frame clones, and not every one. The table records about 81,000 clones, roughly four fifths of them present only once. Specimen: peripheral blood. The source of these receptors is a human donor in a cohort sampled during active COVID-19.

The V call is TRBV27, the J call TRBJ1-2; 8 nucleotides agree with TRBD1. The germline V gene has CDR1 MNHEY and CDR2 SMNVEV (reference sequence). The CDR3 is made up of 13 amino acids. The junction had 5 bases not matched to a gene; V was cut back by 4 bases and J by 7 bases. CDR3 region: CASSSGQERGYTF. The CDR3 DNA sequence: TGTGCCAGCAGTTCGGGACAGGAACGTGGCTACACCTTC.

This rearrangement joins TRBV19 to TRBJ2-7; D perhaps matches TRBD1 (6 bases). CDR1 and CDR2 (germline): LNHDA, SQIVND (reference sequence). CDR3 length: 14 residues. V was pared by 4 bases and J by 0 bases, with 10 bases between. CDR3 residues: CASSTNRASYEQYF. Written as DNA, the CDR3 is TGTGCCAGTAGTACCAACAGGGCCTCCTACGAGCAGTACTTC. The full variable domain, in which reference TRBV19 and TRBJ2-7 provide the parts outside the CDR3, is DGGITQSPKYLFRKEGQNVTLSCEQNLNHDAMYWYRQDPGQGLRLIYYSQIVNDFQKGDIAEGYSVSREKKESFPLTVTSAQKNPTAFYLCASSTNRASYEQYFGPGTRLTVT.

CDR3 coding DNA: TGCGCCAGCAGCTTCCGGGATACGCAGTATTTT. It is translated as CASSFRDTQYF. The chain recombines TRBV5-1 with TRBJ2-3; no firm D call. Germline loops: CDR1 SGHRS, CDR2 YFSETQ. Trimming pared 2 bases from V and 6 bases from J, leaving 4 bases between. This CDR3 has 11 amino acids.

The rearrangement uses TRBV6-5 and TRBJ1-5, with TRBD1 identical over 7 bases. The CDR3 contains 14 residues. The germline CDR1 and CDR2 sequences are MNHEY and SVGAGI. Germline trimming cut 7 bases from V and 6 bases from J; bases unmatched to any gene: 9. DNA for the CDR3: TGTGCCAGCATCGAGGGGGCAGGGGTTCAGCCCCAGCATTTT. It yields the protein CASIEGAGVQPQHF.

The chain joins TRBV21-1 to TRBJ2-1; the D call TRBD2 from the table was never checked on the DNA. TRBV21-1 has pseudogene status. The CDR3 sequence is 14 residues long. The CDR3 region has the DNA TGTGCCAGCAGTGGGGCTAGCGGTAACAATGAGCAGTTCTTC. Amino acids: CASSGASGNNEQFF.

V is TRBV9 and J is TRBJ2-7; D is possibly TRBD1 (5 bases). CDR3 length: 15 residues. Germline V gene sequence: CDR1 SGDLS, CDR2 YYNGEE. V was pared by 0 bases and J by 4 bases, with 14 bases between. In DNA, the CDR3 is TGTGCCAGCAGCGTAGAACTGGGATCAGGGTACGAGCAGTACTTC. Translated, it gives CASSVELGSGYEQYF. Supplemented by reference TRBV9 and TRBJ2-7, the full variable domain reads DSGVTQTPKHLITATGQRVTLRCSPRSGDLSVYWYQQSLDQGLQFLIQYYNGEERAKGNILERFSAQQFPDLHSELNLSSLELGDSALYFCASSVELGSGYEQYFGPGTRLTVT.

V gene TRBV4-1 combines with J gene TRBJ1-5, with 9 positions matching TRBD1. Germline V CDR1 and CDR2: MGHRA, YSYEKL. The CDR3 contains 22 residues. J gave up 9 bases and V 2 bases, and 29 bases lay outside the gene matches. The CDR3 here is CASSQYGGSGGFLQGAILPQHF. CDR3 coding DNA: TGCGCCAGCAGCCAATACGGGGGCTCGGGGGGTTTTCTACAGGGGGCTATCTTGCCCCAGCATTTT.

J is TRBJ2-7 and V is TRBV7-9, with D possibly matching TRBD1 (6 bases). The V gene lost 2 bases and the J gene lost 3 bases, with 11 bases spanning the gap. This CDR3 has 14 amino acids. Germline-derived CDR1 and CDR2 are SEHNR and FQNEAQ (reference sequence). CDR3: CASSLNGQHYEQYF. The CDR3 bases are TGTGCCAGCAGCTTAAACGGACAGCACTACGAGCAGTACTTC. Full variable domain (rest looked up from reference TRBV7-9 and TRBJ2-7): DTGVSQNPRHKITKRGQNVTFRCDPISEHNRLYWYRQTLGQGPEFLTYFQNEAQLEKSRLLSDRFSAERPKGSFSTLEIQRTEQGDSAMYLCASSLNGQHYEQYFGPGTRLTVT.

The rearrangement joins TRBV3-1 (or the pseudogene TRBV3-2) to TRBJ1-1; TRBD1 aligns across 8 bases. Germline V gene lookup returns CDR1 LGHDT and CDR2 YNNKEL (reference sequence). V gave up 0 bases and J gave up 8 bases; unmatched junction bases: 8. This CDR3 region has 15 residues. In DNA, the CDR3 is TGTGCCAGCAGCCAAGATCTAGACAGGGGCAGGGAAGCTTTCTTT. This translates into CASSQDLDRGREAFF.

The CDR3 region is CASSREGTGVYEQYF. The CDR3 DNA reads TGTGCCAGCAGCCGAGAAGGGACAGGGGTCTACGAGCAGTACTTC. V is TRBV3-1 (or the pseudogene TRBV3-2) and J is TRBJ2-7; the match to TRBD1 covers 10 bases. Germline V gene lookup returns CDR1 LGHDT and CDR2 YNNKEL (reference sequence). There are 15 residues in the CDR3. Trimming took 4 bases from V and 3 from J; bases not matched to a gene: 6.

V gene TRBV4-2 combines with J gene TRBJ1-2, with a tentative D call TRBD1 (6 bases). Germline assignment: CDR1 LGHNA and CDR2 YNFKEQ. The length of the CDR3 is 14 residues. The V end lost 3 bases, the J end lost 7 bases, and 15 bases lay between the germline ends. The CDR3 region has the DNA TGTGCCAGCAGCCAGGAGGCGGGGGCCTTTGGCTACACCTTC. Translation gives CASSQEAGAFGYTF.

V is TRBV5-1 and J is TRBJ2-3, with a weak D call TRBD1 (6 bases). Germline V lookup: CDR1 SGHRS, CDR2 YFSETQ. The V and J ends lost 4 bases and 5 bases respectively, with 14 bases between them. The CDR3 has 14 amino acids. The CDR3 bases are TGCGCCAGCAGCACCCGACAGGCGGAAGATACGCAGTATTTT. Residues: CASSTRQAEDTQYF.

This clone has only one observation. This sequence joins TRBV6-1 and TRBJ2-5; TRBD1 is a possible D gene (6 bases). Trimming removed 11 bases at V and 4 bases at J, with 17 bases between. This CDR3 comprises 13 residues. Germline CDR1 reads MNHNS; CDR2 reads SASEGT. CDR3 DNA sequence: TGTGCCGGCCGTGAACAGGGTACAGAGACCCAGTACTTC. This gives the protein CAGREQGTETQYF.

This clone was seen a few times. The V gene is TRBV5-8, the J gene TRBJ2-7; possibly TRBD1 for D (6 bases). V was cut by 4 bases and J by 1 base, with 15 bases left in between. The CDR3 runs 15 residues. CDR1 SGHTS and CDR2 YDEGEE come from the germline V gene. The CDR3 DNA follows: TGTGCCAGCAGCATACACAGGGTCCGATCCTACGAGCAGTACTTC. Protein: CASSIHRVRSYEQYF.

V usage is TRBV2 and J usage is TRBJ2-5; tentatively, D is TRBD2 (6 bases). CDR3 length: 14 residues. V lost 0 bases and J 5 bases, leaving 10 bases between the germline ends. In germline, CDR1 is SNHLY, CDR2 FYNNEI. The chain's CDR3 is CASSEATRAETQYF. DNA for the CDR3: TGTGCCAGCAGTGAAGCGACTAGAGCGGAGACCCAGTACTTC.

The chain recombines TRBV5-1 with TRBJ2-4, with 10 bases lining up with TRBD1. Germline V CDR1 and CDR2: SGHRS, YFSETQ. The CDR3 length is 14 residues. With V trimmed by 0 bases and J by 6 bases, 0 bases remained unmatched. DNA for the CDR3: TGCGCCAGCAGCTTGGGACAGGGGGCAAACATTCAGTACTTC. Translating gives CASSLGQGANIQYF.

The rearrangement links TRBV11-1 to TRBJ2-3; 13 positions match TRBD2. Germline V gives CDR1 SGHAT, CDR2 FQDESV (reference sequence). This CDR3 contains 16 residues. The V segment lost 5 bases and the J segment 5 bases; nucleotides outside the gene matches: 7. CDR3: CASSPRLAGGGDTQYF. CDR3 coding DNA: TGTGCCAGCAGCCCACGACTAGCGGGGGGAGGAGATACGCAGTATTTT. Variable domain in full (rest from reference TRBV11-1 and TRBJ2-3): EAEVAQSPRYKITEKSQAVAFWCDPISGHATLYWYRQILGQGPELLVQFQDESVVDDSQLPKDRFSAERLKGVDSTLKIQPAELGDSAMYLCASSPRLAGGGDTQYFGPGTRLTVL.

The CDR3 nucleotides are TGTGCCACCAGCAGAGAGGGGCTCTATGGCTACACCTTC. It codes for CATSREGLYGYTF. This chain joins TRBV15 and TRBJ1-2; tentatively, D is TRBD1 (5 bases). In germline, CDR1 is LNHNV, CDR2 YYDKDF (reference sequence). V was pared by 0 bases and J by 4 bases, with 6 bases between. CDR3 length: 13 amino acids.

CDR3 nucleotide sequence: TGTGCCACCAGCCTGTGGGCCGCAACTAATGAAAAACTGTTTTTT. This encodes CATSLWAATNEKLFF. The chain has TRBV15 and TRBJ1-4, with D hard to call. There are 15 residues in the CDR3. V was pared by 5 bases and J by 0 bases, with 10 bases between. Germline CDR1 and CDR2: LNHNV and YYDKDF (reference sequence). Supplemented by reference TRBV15 and TRBJ1-4, the full variable domain reads DAMVIQNPRYQVTQFGKPVTLSCSQTLNHNVMYWYQQKSSQAPKLLFHYYDKDFNNEADTPDNFQSRRPNTSFCFLDIRSPGLGDTAMYLCATSLWAATNEKLFFGSGTQLSVL.

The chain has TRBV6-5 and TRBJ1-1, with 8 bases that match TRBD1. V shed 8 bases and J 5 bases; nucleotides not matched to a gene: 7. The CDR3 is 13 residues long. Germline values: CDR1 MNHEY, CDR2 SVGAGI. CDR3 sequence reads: CASLGQGHTEAFF. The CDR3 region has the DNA TGTGCCAGCCTCGGACAGGGACATACTGAAGCTTTCTTT.

This chain's CDR3 is CASSESEGATEAFF. CDR3 nucleotide sequence: TGCGCCAGCAGTGAGTCGGAGGGGGCGACTGAAGCTTTCTTT. The rearrangement links TRBV10-1 to TRBJ1-1; TRBD1 matches 7 bases. This CDR3 is built from 14 residues. Germline trimming cut 0 bases from V and 5 bases from J; bases unmatched to any gene: 3. CDR1 WNHNN and CDR2 SYGVQD come from the germline V gene (reference sequence).

The CDR3 coding sequence is TGTGCCAGCAGTTATATGGCGGGTTACGAGCAGTACTTC. Encoded protein: CASSYMAGYEQYF. This sequence joins TRBV27 and TRBJ2-7; tentatively, D is TRBD2 (5 bases). The CDR3 has 13 residues. V was cut by 4 bases and J by 4 bases, with 11 bases left in between. Germline V gene data show CDR1 as MNHEY and CDR2 as SMNVEV (reference sequence).